Detailed here is one TCR beta chain. These data belong to a study of blood T cell repertoires in COVID-19. There are 15 residues in the CDR3. J was trimmed by 0 bases and V by 1 base; bases with no gene match: 3. The germline V gene has CDR1 SNHLY and CDR2 FYNNEI. It was during active infection that Seattle patients were enrolled and then longitudinally followed. Per the original data handling: Amplifying reference gene primers gave estimates of nucleated cell counts. TCRdb keeps only in-frame clones here, not all; method: immunoSEQ multiplex PCR. D and trimming come from the DNA, and the V and J calls and clone size come from that table. The sample lists some 220,000 clones; around 80% were seen once.

The sequence was obtained from a woman younger than 45 with COVID-19, enrolled during active disease. The V gene is TRBV2, the J gene TRBJ2-7; 7 nucleotides match TRBD1. The sample consisted of peripheral blood. The CDR3 coding sequence is TGTGCCAGCAGTGAAGATTGGGACAGCTCCTACGAGCAGTACTTC. Encoded protein: CASSEDWDSSYEQYF.